This is a list of T cell receptor beta chains from one sample in a study of response to subunit inactivated influenza vaccine. TCRdb fed the RT-PCR reads into MiXCR, producing one record per CDR3 protein. The table records hundreds of thousands of distinct CDR3 sequences, approximately 13% of them present only once. Here the sequenced sample was PBMCs from blood, taken 14 days before vaccination. Receptors originate from a man in his forties or fifties who received an inactivated influenza vaccine. The conserved cysteine and the conserved F or W are not part of the CDR3 here. The size entry is marked missing in some rows and otherwise reads once, few, many or a size class.

V,J,size,CDR3
TRBV15,TRBJ1-2,NA,ATSRDRSESYGYT
TRBV20-1,TRBJ2-5,NA,SARNLRGGETQY
TRBV28,TRBJ2-7,many,ATWTSGTYEQY
TRBV29-1,TRBJ1-1,NA,SVETGGYGTEAF
TRBV11-1,TRBJ2-1,NA,ASSFEHNEQF
TRBV28,TRBJ2-1,few,GTGTAPYNEQF
TRBV20-1,TRBJ1-1,NA,SALITGDTEAF
TRBV13,TRBJ2-7,NA,ASSRIHSGSPYEQY
TRBV7-8,TRBJ2-2,few,ASSFSGTGDTGELF
TRBV4-3,TRBJ2-5,many,ASSQGLAGGYQETQY
TRBV7-9,TRBJ2-3,NA,ASSPGGGTDTQD
TRBV7-8,TRBJ2-5,NA,ASSPRRNAGLETQY
TRBV20-1,TRBJ2-1,NA,SARGLFPDSYNEQF
TRBV7-9,TRBJ2-1,few,ASRSVKGPGLVNEQF
TRBV30,TRBJ1-2,many,AWSVQGYGYT
TRBV4-2,TRBJ2-2,few,ASSQDTANTGELF
TRBV6-2/TRBV6-3,TRBJ1-5,NA,ASSQDSRNQPQH
TRBV12-3/TRBV12-4,TRBJ2-4,NA,ASSLVAVRDIQY
TRBV5-1,TRBJ1-1,many,ASRKSGSGGPEAF